This T cell receptor (beta chain) was recovered during a study of early T cells in non-severe SARS-CoV-2 infection. Study-level background: The study sequenced bulk RNA from unsorted whole blood, with chains unpaired.

cDNA molecules, individually, were tagged with unique molecular identifiers. TCRdb redid the calling of the 5' RACE reads with MiXCR, one entry per CDR3 protein. The sample lists around 33,000 distinct CDR3 sequences; 5% to 6% were seen once. Germline CDR1 reads SNHLY; CDR2 reads FYNNEI. The germline V and J ends were trimmed by 4 bases and 3 bases, with 9 bases remaining between them. This CDR3 comprises 14 residues. General study results and limits: Using VDJdb, the matching emphasized anti-spike CD8 responses while missing private and CD4 specificities.

This clonotype occurred many times. The antigen is unknown. Material for sequencing was whole blood. This sequence was found in an adult who was a healthcare worker with PCR-confirmed SARS-CoV-2 infection or an uninfected control (not recorded which). The chain couples TRBV2 to TRBJ2-2, with TRBD1 as a possible D gene (6 bases). Here the CDR3 DNA reads TGTGCCAGCAGTGGGACAGCTGACACCGGGGAGCTGTTTTTT. It codes for CASSGTADTGELFF.